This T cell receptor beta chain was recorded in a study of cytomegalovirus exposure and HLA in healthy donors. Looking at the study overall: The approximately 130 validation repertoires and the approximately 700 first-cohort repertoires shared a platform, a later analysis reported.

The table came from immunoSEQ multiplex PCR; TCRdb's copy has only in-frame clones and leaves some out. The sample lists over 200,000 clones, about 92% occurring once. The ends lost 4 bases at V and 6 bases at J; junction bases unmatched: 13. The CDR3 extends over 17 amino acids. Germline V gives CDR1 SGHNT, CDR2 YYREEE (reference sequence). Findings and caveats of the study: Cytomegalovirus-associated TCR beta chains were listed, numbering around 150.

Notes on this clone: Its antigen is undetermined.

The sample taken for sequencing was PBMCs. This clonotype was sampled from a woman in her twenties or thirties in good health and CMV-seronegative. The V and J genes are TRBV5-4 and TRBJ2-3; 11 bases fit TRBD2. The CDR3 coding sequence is TGTGCCAGCAGCCCCGGTGGTAGCGGGAGGGGTTCGGATACGCAGTATTTT. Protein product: CASSPGGSGRGSDTQYF. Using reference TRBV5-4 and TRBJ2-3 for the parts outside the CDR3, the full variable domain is ETGVTQSPTHLIKTRGQQVTLRCSSQSGHNTVSWYQQALGQGPQFIFQYYREEENGRGNFPPRFSGLQFPNYSSELNVNALELDDSALYLCASSPGGSGRGSDTQYFGPGTRLTVL.